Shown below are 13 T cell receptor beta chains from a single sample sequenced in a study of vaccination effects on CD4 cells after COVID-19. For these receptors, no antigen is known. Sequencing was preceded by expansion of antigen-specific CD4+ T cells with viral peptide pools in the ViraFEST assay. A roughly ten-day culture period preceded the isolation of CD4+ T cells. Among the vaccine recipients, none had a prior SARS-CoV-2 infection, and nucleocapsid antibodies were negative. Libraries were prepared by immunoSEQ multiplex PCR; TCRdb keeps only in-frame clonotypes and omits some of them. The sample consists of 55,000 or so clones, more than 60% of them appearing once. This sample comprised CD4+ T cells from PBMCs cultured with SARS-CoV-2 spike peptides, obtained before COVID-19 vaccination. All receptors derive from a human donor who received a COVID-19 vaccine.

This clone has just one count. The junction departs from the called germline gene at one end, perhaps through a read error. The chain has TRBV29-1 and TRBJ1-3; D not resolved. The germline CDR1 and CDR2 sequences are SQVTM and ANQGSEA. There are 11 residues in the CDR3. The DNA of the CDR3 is TGTGGTGCTCCGGGTGGAAACACCATATATTTT. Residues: CGAPGGNTIYF.

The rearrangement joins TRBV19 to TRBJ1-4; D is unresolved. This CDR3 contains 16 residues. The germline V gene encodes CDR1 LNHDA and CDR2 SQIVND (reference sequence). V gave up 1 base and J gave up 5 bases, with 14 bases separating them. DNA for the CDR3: TGTGCCAGTAGTATAGGATTGACGGGAGGGAATGAAAAACTGTTTTTT. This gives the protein CASSIGLTGGNEKLFF.

The CDR3 DNA is TGTGCCAGCAGTTTATATCGGGGAAACTATGGCTACACCTTC. Its translation is CASSLYRGNYGYTF. The chain uses TRBV27 and TRBJ1-2, with D uncertain. V was cut by 1 base and J by 2 bases, with 8 bases left in between. This CDR3 is built from 14 residues. CDR1 and CDR2 from the germline V gene are MNHEY and SMNVEV (reference sequence).

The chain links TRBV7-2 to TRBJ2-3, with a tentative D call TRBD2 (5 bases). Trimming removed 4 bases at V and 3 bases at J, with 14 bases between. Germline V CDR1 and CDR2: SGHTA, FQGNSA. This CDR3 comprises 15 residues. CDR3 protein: CASSSLFGETDTQYF. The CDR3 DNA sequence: TGTGCCAGCAGCTCCCTTTTCGGGGAGACAGATACGCAGTATTTT.

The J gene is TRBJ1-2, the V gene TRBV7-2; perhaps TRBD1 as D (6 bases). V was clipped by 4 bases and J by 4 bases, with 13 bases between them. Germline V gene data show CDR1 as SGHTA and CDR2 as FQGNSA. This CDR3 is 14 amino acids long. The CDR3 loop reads CASSSSGGLYGYTF. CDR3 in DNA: TGTGCCAGCAGCTCCAGTGGGGGGCTCTATGGCTACACCTTC.

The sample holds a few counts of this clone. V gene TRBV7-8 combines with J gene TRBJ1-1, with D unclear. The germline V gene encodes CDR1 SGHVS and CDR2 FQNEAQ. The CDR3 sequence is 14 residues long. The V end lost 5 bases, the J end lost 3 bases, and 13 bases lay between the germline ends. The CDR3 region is CASSQRQVYTEAFF. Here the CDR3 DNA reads TGTGCCAGCAGCCAACGTCAGGTATACACTGAAGCTTTCTTT.

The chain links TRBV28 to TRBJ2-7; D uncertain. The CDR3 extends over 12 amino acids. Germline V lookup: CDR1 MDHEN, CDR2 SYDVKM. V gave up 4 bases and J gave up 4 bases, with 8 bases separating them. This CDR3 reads CASSSLGYEQYF. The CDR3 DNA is TGTGCCAGCAGTTCATTGGGTTACGAGCAGTACTTC.

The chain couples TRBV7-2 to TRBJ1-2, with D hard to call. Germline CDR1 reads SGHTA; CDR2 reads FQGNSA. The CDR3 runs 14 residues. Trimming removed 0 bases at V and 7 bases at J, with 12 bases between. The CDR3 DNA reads TGTGCCAGCAGCTTAGCGGAGCCAGCTAGTGGCTACACCTTC. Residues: CASSLAEPASGYTF. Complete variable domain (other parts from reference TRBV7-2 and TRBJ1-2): GAGVSQSPSNKVTEKGKDVELRCDPISGHTALYWYRQSLGQGLEFLIYFQGNSAPDKSGLPSDRFSAERTGGSVSTLTIQRTQQEDSAVYLCASSLAEPASGYTFGSGTRLTVV.

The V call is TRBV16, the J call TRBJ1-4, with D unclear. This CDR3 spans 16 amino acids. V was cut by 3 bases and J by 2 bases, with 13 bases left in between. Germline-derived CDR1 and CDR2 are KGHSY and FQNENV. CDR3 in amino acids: CASSHRTLATNEKLFF. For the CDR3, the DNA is TGTGCCAGCAGCCATAGGACCCTAGCGACTAATGAAAAACTGTTTTTT.

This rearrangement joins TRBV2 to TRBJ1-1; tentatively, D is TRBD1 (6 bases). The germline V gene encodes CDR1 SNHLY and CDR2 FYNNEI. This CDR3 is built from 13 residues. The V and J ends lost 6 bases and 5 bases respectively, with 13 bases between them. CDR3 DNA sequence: TGTGCCAGCAGGGGGTCACAGGGAACTGAAGCTTTCTTT. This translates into CASRGSQGTEAFF.

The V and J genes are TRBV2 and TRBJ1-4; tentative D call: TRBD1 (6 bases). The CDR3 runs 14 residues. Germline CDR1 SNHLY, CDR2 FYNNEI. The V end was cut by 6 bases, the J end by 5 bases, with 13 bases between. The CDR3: CASRNRAPNEKLFF. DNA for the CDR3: TGTGCCAGCAGAAACAGGGCTCCCAATGAAAAACTGTTTTTT. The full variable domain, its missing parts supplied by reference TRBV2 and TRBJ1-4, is EPEVTQTPSHQVTQMGQEVILRCVPISNHLYFYWYRQILGQKVEFLVSFYNNEISEKSEIFDDQFSVERPDGSNFTLKIRSTKLEDSAMYFCASRNRAPNEKLFFGSGTQLSVL.

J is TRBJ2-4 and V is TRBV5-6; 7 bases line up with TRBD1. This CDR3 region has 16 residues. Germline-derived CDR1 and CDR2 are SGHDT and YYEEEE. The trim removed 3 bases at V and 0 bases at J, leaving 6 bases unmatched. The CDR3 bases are TGTGCCAGCAGCTCCACAGGGGTCCAAGCCAAAAACATTCAGTACTTC. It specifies CASSSTGVQAKNIQYF.

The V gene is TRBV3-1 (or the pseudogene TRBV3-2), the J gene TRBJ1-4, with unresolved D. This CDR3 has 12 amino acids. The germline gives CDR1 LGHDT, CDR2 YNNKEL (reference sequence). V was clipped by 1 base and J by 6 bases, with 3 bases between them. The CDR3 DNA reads TGTGCCAGCAGCCAAGTAGATGAAAAACTGTTTTTT. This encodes CASSQVDEKLFF.